This TCR beta chain was documented in a study of blood T cell repertoires in COVID-19. The CDR3 is 16 residues long. Unmatched junction bases numbered 1, after V lost 1 base and J lost 0 bases. The germline gives CDR1 LGHDT, CDR2 YNNKEL (reference sequence). In the study's own analysis: Nucleated cell number was recorded as an estimate derived from reference gene primer amplification. Assay: immunoSEQ multiplex PCR; the TCRdb copy retains only in-frame clones and omits some. V and J calls and clone size are copied from that table; D and trimming were computed from the DNA. This sample yields around 260,000 clones, of which 70% to 90% are seen a single time; 3.5% to 4.5% belongs to the top ten. Those enrolled, adults aged roughly 18 to 95 years, came from 20 to 25 US areas. Donors in Cohort 3 who had recovered were those with two negative PCRs, healthcare professional clearance, or resolution of their symptoms.

The sequenced sample consisted of PBMCs or T cells enriched from blood (not recorded which). This clonotype was obtained from a woman aged 30 to 39 who had recovered from COVID-19. The V and J genes are TRBV3-1 (or the pseudogene TRBV3-2) and TRBJ2-7; 12 bases match TRBD2. The CDR3 bases are TGTGCCAGCAGCCAAGGACTAGCGGGGGTCTCCTACGAGCAGTACTTC. Translating gives CASSQGLAGVSYEQYF.